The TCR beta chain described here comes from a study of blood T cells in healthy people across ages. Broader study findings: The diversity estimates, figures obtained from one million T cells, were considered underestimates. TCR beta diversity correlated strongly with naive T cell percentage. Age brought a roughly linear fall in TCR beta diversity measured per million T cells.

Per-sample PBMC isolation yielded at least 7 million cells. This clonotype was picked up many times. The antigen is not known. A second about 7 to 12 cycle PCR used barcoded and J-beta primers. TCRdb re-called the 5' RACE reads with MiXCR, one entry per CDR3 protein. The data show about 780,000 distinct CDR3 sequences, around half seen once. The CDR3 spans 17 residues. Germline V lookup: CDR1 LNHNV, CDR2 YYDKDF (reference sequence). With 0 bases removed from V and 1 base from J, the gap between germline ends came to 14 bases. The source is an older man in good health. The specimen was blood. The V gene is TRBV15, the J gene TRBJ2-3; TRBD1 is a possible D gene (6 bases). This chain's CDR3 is CATSRDHRAPGTDTQYF. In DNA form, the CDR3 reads TGTGCCACCAGCAGAGATCACAGGGCGCCTGGCACAGATACGCAGTATTTT.